The next 12 T cell receptor beta chains were all read from a single sample in a study of tumor and adjacent non-tumor tissue in lung cancer. A modified ARM-PCR protocol with three rounds of nested PCR amplified TCRbeta. One entry per CDR3 protein, called by TCRdb with MiXCR from the multiplex PCR reads. The repertoire holds 110,000 or so distinct CDR3 sequences, with around 75% as singletons. This sample's RNA came from whole unsorted tissue. The sequenced material came from lung tumor tissue. The source is a woman aged 60 to 75 with non-small cell lung cancer.

The chain joins TRBV11-2 to TRBJ2-7; D is perhaps TRBD2 (5 bases). Germline CDR1 reads SGHAT; CDR2 reads FQNNGV. The CDR3 has 15 residues. V lost 3 bases, J lost 6 bases, and 18 bases lay in between. The CDR3 sequence is CASSLRIVEGAEQYF. The CDR3 DNA sequence: TGTGCCAGCAGCTTGCGGATAGTAGAGGGAGCCGAGCAGTACTTC. Using reference TRBV11-2 and TRBJ2-7 for the parts outside the CDR3, the full variable domain is EAGVAQSPRYKIIEKRQSVAFWCNPISGHATLYWYQQILGQGPKLLIQFQNNGVVDDSQLPKDRFSAERLKGVDSTLKIQPAKLEDSAVYLCASSLRIVEGAEQYFGPGTRLTVT.

As to this clonotype: Without the conserved terminal phenylalanine or tryptophan, this CDR3 likely stems from a read error. The limits of the CDR3 on the DNA are not certain, so only TCRdb's listed CDR3 is given. The rearrangement links TRBV11-3 to TRBJ2-1. Including both end residues, the CDR3 is 18 amino acids long. Germline values: CDR1 SGHNT, CDR2 YENEEA. The CDR3 here is CASSYTDGEIGSYNEQLS.

The rearrangement joins TRBV29-1 to TRBJ1-4; D is unresolved. V lost 4 bases, J lost 1 base, and 10 bases lay in between. Germline CDR1 is SQVTM and CDR2 is ANQGSEA. This CDR3 is built from 14 residues. The CDR3 nucleotides are TGCAGCGTTGTGAGGAGTCAAACTAATGAAAAACTGTTTTTT. Translation gives CSVVRSQTNEKLFF.

On this clonotype itself: A much larger clone is a single base away; this may be a read error. The genes are TRBV4-2 and TRBJ2-1, with D uncertain. CDR1 and CDR2 (germline): LGHNA, YNFKEQ. The CDR3 contains 18 residues. The CDR3 protein is CAISQDLSSGISYNEQFF. As DNA, the CDR3 is TGTGCCATCAGCCAAGATCTCTCATCCGGTATCTCCTACAATGAGCAGTTCTTC.

On this clonotype: An end of the junction does not agree with germline; a read error may underlie this. V usage is TRBV28 and J usage is TRBJ1-2, with no clear D. CDR1 is MDHEN and CDR2 is SYDVKM in the germline V gene. There are 12 residues in the CDR3. Written as DNA, the CDR3 is TGTGTCAGCAGCTCCATGCTCTATGGCTACACCTTC. Residues: CVSSSMLYGYTF.

As for this clonotype: This may be a read error, as it is one base from a much larger clone. The CDR3 nucleotides read TGCGCCAGCAGCCAAGGAGGGGAGGTAGTGGAGACCCAGTACTTC. Its protein product is CASSQGGEVVETQYF. V gene TRBV4-3 combines with J gene TRBJ2-5, with D tentatively TRBD2 (6 bases). Germline V CDR1 and CDR2: LGHNA, YSLEER. This CDR3 contains 15 residues. V lost 1 base to trimming and J lost 5 bases, with 14 bases between them.

Details on this clonotype: This clone may be a read error of a much larger clone one base away. The chain links TRBV5-4 to TRBJ2-3, with D perhaps TRBD2 (6 bases). Per germline, CDR1 SGHNT and CDR2 YYREEE (reference sequence). This CDR3 is 15 amino acids long. Between the trimmed V and J ends, which lost 3 bases and 7 bases, there was a span of 18 bases. The CDR3 DNA is TGTGCCAGCAGCTGGTGGGCAGGGACTCAAAATACGCAGTATTTT. The encoded protein is CASSWWAGTQNTQYF.

A note on this clonotype: At one end the junction does not follow the germline gene, possibly because of a read error. The V gene is TRBV11-2, the J gene TRBJ2-7; TRBD2 agrees at 11 bases. CDR1 and CDR2 from the germline V gene are SGHAT and FQNNGV. CDR3 length: 15 residues. The CDR3 nucleotides are TGTGCTAGCAGCTACGGGACTAGCGGAAGCTACAAGCAGTACTTC. Translating it yields CASSYGTSGSYKQYF.

To note about this clonotype: The conserved phenylalanine or tryptophan normally closing the CDR3 is absent here, so this likely arose from a read error. The chain combines TRBV4-3 with TRBJ2-3, with D perhaps TRBD1 or TRBD2 (7 bases each). CDR1 and CDR2 from the germline V gene are LGHNA and YSLEER. The CDR3 runs 14 residues. CDR3 region: CASRSGTGTDTQYS. Written as DNA, the CDR3 is TGTGCCAGCAGAAGCGGGACAGGCACAGATACGCAGTATTCT.

As for this clonotype: The junction departs from germline at one end; a sequencing error may be responsible. This sequence joins TRBV7-8 and TRBJ2-3, with D tentatively TRBD2 (5 bases). The CDR3 is made up of 15 amino acids. Germline V gene lookup returns CDR1 SGHVS and CDR2 FQNEAQ. The CDR3 DNA reads as TGTGCCAGCAGCTTAGGTAACAGCGGCACAGATACGGAGTATTTT. It translates to CASSLGNSGTDTEYF.

A remark on this clonotype: Its ends do not fully match the called genes, so a read error is possible. The rearrangement links TRBV20-1 to TRBJ1-5; tentative D call: TRBD1 (5 bases). The germline V gene encodes CDR1 DFQATT and CDR2 SNEGSKA (reference sequence). This CDR3 comprises 14 residues. The CDR3 region has the DNA TGCAGTGCAAAGGGGAGTTTGTGCAATCAGTCCCAGCATTTT. It translates to CSAKGSLCNQSQHF.

As regards this clonotype: A much larger clonotype is one base distant, so this may be a read error. The CDR3 end shows no conserved phenylalanine or tryptophan, and so a read error is likely. The V gene is TRBV12-3 or TRBV12-4, the J gene TRBJ2-7; D not resolved. The CDR3 has 14 amino acids. Trimming left V 3 bases short and J 0 bases short, with 9 bases between. The CDR3 spells CASSFAQNSYEQYY. Written as DNA, the CDR3 is TGTGCCAGCAGTTTTGCACAGAACTCCTACGAGCAGTACTAC.